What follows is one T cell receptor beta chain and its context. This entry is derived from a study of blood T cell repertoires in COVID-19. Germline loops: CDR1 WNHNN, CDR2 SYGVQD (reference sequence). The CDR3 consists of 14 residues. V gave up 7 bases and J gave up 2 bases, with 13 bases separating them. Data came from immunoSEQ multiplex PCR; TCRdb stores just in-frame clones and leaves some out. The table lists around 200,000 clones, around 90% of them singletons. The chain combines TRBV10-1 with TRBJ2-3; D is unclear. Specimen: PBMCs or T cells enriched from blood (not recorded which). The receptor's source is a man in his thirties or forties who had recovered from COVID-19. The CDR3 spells CASINPLATDTQYF. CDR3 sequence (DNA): TGCGCCAGCATCAACCCCCTGGCCACAGATACGCAGTATTTT.